Following are 26 T cell receptor beta chains from one sample sequenced in a study of T cells in Graves' hyperthyroidism and ophthalmopathy. TCR beta CDR3 regions were amplified from RNA. Initially, a first-round RT-PCR of the TCR CDR3 employed the HTBI primer set. Each CDR3 protein gets one entry after TCRdb re-called the multiplex PCR reads with MiXCR. The sample carries a few hundred thousand distinct CDR3 sequences, less than 25% recorded once. Input material: blood. Source of these receptors: a man aged 18 to 30 with Graves' hyperthyroidism.

For this clonotype: This may arise from a read error, as a much more abundant clone is one base away. The chain uses TRBV24-1 and TRBJ1-5; D unresolved. CDR3 length: 12 residues. CDR1 and CDR2 (germline): KGHDR, SFDVKD. V dropped 1 base and J dropped 8 bases, with 5 bases sitting between them. CDR3 protein: CATSDFGEPQHF. The CDR3 coding sequence is TGTGCCACCAGTGATTTCGGAGAGCCCCAGCATTTT.

This clonotype has a count of ten or more. V usage is TRBV7-9 and J usage is TRBJ2-7, with D perhaps being TRBD1 or TRBD2 (5 bases each). The V end lost 10 bases, the J end lost 0 bases, and 13 bases lay between the germline ends. Germline CDR1 is SEHNR and CDR2 is FQNEAQ (reference sequence). The CDR3 contains 13 residues. DNA for the CDR3: TGTGCCACCTCCGGGACGGTCTCCTACGAGCAGTACTTC. As protein: CATSGTVSYEQYF. The variable domain in full, completed from reference TRBV7-9 and TRBJ2-7, reads DTGVSQNPRHKITKRGQNVTFRCDPISEHNRLYWYRQTLGQGPEFLTYFQNEAQLEKSRLLSDRFSAERPKGSFSTLEIQRTEQGDSAMYLCATSGTVSYEQYFGPGTRLTVT.

This clonotype has ten or more counts. The chain uses TRBV12-5 and TRBJ1-5, with TRBD1 matching over 7 bases. Looked up from germline, CDR1 is LGHNT and CDR2 is FRNRAP. J was trimmed by 4 bases and V by 6 bases; bases with no gene match: 0. This CDR3 contains 12 residues. The CDR3 loop is CASGTGNQPQHF. The CDR3 DNA follows: TGTGCTAGTGGGACAGGGAATCAGCCCCAGCATTTT.

This chain uses TRBV7-2 with TRBJ2-7, with no clear D. There are 12 residues in the CDR3. Germline V lookup: CDR1 SGHTA, CDR2 FQGNSA. V lost 1 base and J lost 4, with 5 bases in between. This CDR3 is CASSLDQYEQYF. CDR3 nucleotides: TGTGCCAGCAGCTTAGACCAGTACGAGCAGTACTTC.

In its sample, this clonotype was seen many times. The rearrangement joins TRBV13 to TRBJ1-1, with 8 bases aligning to TRBD1. CDR3 length: 13 residues. V lost 6 bases, J lost 4 bases, and 4 bases stayed unmatched. CDR1 and CDR2 (germline): PRHDT, FYEKMQ (reference sequence). The CDR3 loop reads CASSQDRATEAFF. Here the CDR3 DNA reads TGTGCCAGCAGTCAGGACAGGGCCACTGAAGCTTTCTTT.

This clonotype came up many times. The CDR3 DNA reads as TGTGCCAGCAGTTTTGTTGAGGGGTACGCTGAAGCTTTCTTT. Translated, it gives CASSFVEGYAEAFF. The chain has TRBV12-3 or TRBV12-4 and TRBJ1-1; a weak D match, TRBD1 (5 bases). Deletions cut 3 bases from V and 6 bases from J, with 14 bases between. The CDR3 has 14 amino acids.

This clonotype was recorded at least ten times. This rearrangement joins TRBV20-1 to TRBJ2-7, with D perhaps matching TRBD2 (6 bases). This CDR3 region has 14 residues. The V end was cut by 5 bases, the J end by 1 base, with 15 bases between. Germline V gene lookup returns CDR1 DFQATT and CDR2 SNEGSKA (reference sequence). CDR3 sequence (DNA): TGCAGTGCTGGAATCGGCGGGGATTCCTACGAGCAGTACTTC. This codes for CSAGIGGDSYEQYF.

In this sample, this clonotype turned up many times. The chain is built from TRBV6-1 and TRBJ2-5, with D uncertain. Germline CDR1 MNHNS, CDR2 SASEGT. The germline V and J ends were trimmed by 7 bases and 7 bases, with 10 bases remaining between them. The CDR3 length is 11 residues. Here the CDR3 DNA reads TGTGCCAGCAAGTCGAGTTGGACCCAGTACTTC. Translating it yields CASKSSWTQYF.

This clonotype was found many times. The chain is built from TRBV20-1 and TRBJ1-2, with D perhaps TRBD1 (5 bases). V was shortened by 5 bases and J by 0 bases, with 10 bases between the two germline ends. CDR1 DFQATT and CDR2 SNEGSKA come from the germline V gene (reference sequence). The CDR3 runs to 13 residues. In DNA form, the CDR3 reads TGCAGTGCTCCGGGGGAAGCTAACTATGGCTACACCTTC. Translating gives CSAPGEANYGYTF.

This chain uses TRBV2 with TRBJ2-5; perhaps TRBD1 as D (6 bases). V shed 4 bases and J shed 3 bases, with 9 bases lying between them. Germline loops: CDR1 SNHLY, CDR2 FYNNEI. CDR3 length equals 13 residues. This CDR3 is CASSGNREETQYF. The CDR3 DNA follows: TGTGCCAGCAGTGGAAACAGGGAAGAGACCCAGTACTTC.

This clonotype was recorded many times. The chain recombines TRBV12-5 with TRBJ2-5; 8 nucleotides agree with TRBD1. J gave up 5 bases and V 6 bases, and 5 bases lay outside the gene matches. Germline V gene data show CDR1 as LGHNT and CDR2 as FRNRAP. The CDR3 sequence is 13 residues long. The CDR3 DNA is TGTGCTAGTGGCTCAGGGGGCTTGGAGACCCAGTACTTC. It specifies CASGSGGLETQYF.

This clonotype was observed many times. The J gene is TRBJ1-6, the V gene TRBV11-3, with D possibly being TRBD1 (6 bases). CDR1 is SGHNT and CDR2 is YENEEA in the germline V gene. V was trimmed by 4 bases and J by 9 bases, leaving 16 bases between them. This CDR3 has 15 amino acids. Here the CDR3 reads CASSYVGGRGSPLHF. In nucleotides, the CDR3 is TGTGCCAGCAGCTACGTCGGGGGCAGGGGTTCACCCCTCCACTTT.

This clonotype was detected many times. This chain uses TRBV11-3 with TRBJ2-7; tentative D call: TRBD1 (5 bases). With 1 base removed from V and 4 bases from J, the gap between germline ends came to 17 bases. The CDR3 covers 16 residues. Germline CDR1 is SGHNT and CDR2 is YENEEA. The CDR3 loop is CASSLGVSGAPYEQYF. CDR3 sequence (DNA): TGTGCCAGCAGCTTAGGAGTTTCTGGGGCGCCGTACGAGCAGTACTTC.

This clonotype was counted ten times or more. V gene TRBV19 combines with J gene TRBJ1-5; D is uncertain. From germline, CDR1 is LNHDA and CDR2 SQIVND (reference sequence). V shed 5 bases and J shed 6 bases, with 17 bases lying between them. This CDR3 has 15 residues. The CDR3 protein is CASSPRREAPQPQHF. The DNA of the CDR3 is TGTGCCAGTAGTCCCAGAAGGGAAGCGCCTCAGCCCCAGCATTTT.

With respect to this clonotype: This may stem from a read error, because a much larger clone lies one nucleotide away. Since no conserved phenylalanine or tryptophan closes the CDR3, a read error is the likely cause. The chain has TRBV4-1 and TRBJ1-1; a weak D match, TRBD1 (5 bases). The CDR3 extends over 15 amino acids. Trimming pared 4 bases from V and 1 base from J, leaving 13 bases between. Germline-derived CDR1 and CDR2 are MGHRA and YSYEKL. CDR3 residues: CASSLGRGENTEAFY. The DNA of the CDR3 is TGCGCCAGCAGCCTCGGAAGAGGGGAGAACACTGAAGCTTTCTAT.

This clonotype has just a few counts. V is TRBV2 and J is TRBJ1-1, with D possibly TRBD1 on 5 matching bases. CDR3 length: 14 residues. The germline V and J ends were trimmed by 7 bases and 5 bases, with 17 bases remaining between them. Germline-derived CDR1 and CDR2 are SNHLY and FYNNEI. The CDR3 DNA is TGTGCCAGCACCCAACCCCTAGGGGAGACTGAAGCTTTCTTT. Its translation is CASTQPLGETEAFF.

This clonotype was seen ten or more times. This chain connects TRBV5-1 to TRBJ2-5; no firm D call. From germline, CDR1 is SGHRS and CDR2 YFSETQ. The CDR3 loop spans 14 amino acids. V lost 5 bases and J lost 4, with 15 bases in between. CDR3 loop: CASSPDWPGETQYF. The CDR3 DNA is TGCGCCAGCAGTCCTGACTGGCCGGGAGAGACCCAGTACTTC.

The genes are TRBV12-3 or TRBV12-4 and TRBJ2-7, with 9 bases lining up with TRBD1. This CDR3 spans 15 amino acids. The V gene end was trimmed by 6 bases and the J gene end by 0 bases; junction bases not matched to a gene: 6. The CDR3 sequence: CASRLGTGLSYEQYF. CDR3 sequence (DNA): TGTGCCAGCAGACTCGGGACAGGGCTCTCCTACGAGCAGTACTTC.

This clonotype came up many times. The chain has TRBV27 and TRBJ2-5; maybe TRBD1 (6 bases). Germline loops: CDR1 MNHEY, CDR2 SMNVEV (reference sequence). The V end was cut by 5 bases, the J end by 5 bases, with 15 bases between. The CDR3 length is 14 residues. CDR3 loop: CASSPRDIGETQYF. CDR3 DNA sequence: TGTGCCAGCAGTCCCCGGGACATTGGGGAGACCCAGTACTTC.

This clonotype has ten or more counts. This sequence joins TRBV6-1 and TRBJ2-2, with D perhaps matching TRBD1 (5 bases). The CDR3 extends over 13 amino acids. Germline assignment: CDR1 MNHNS and CDR2 SASEGT. V was shortened by 4 bases and J by 6 bases, with 9 bases between the two germline ends. CDR3 protein: CASSGQWAGELFF. CDR3 bases: TGTGCCAGCAGTGGACAGTGGGCCGGGGAGCTGTTTTTT.

Many counts were recorded for this clonotype. This sequence may be a read error, since a much larger clone differs from it by one base. The CDR3 nucleotides read TGTGCCTGCAGTGGACGACAGGCGCTTCGCTACGAGCAGTACTTC. The encoded protein is CACSGRQALRYEQYF. V gene TRBV6-1 combines with J gene TRBJ2-7; D is possibly TRBD1 (6 bases). The CDR3 runs 15 residues. Germline V gene data show CDR1 as MNHNS and CDR2 as SASEGT.

This clonotype was counted ten times or more. The chain links TRBV28 to TRBJ2-7; TRBD2 matches 7 bases. CDR3 length equals 16 residues. The V gene's germline CDR1 is MDHEN and CDR2 SYDVKM. J was trimmed by 4 bases and V by 5 bases; bases with no gene match: 14. The DNA of the CDR3 is TGTGCCAGCAGTCTCGGTGGGGGAGGGGCAGGGTACGAGCAGTACTTC. Translation: CASSLGGGGAGYEQYF.

This clonotype was detected ten times or more. The chain is built from TRBV28 and TRBJ2-7; TRBD1 agrees at 9 bases. V gave up 6 bases and J gave up 12 bases; unmatched junction bases: 6. Germline values: CDR1 MDHEN, CDR2 SYDVKM. This CDR3 has 11 amino acids. The CDR3 coding sequence is TGTGCCAGCAGGGACCGGGACAGGGCGTACTTC. It codes for CASRDRDRAYF.

This clonotype has a count of ten or more. V usage is TRBV27 and J usage is TRBJ1-2; D gene ambiguous. Trimming removed 2 bases from V and 4 bases from J, with 11 bases in between. The CDR3 has 14 residues. Germline lookup yields CDR1 MNHEY and CDR2 SMNVEV (reference sequence). In DNA form, the CDR3 reads TGTGCCAGCAGTTTAGTCCCAGGTACCTATGGCTACACCTTC. Its translation: CASSLVPGTYGYTF.

The table lists this clonotype with many counts. The CDR3 spells CASRSTVYGYTF. The CDR3 DNA sequence: TGTGCCAGCAGATCGACGGTTTATGGCTACACCTTC. The chain couples TRBV27 to TRBJ1-2; the D is unclear. Germline values: CDR1 MNHEY, CDR2 SMNVEV (reference sequence). The CDR3 contains 12 residues. V lost 6 bases and J 5 bases, leaving 10 bases between the germline ends.

On this clonotype: A read error may account for a junction end that differs from germline. The chain carries TRBV28 and TRBJ1-5; no definite D call. Germline CDR1 reads MDHEN; CDR2 reads SYDVKM. The CDR3 is 15 residues long. The CDR3 reads CASSLGPSSNQPQHF. Written as DNA, the CDR3 is TGTGCCAGCAGCTTAGGACCCTCTAGCAATCAGCCTCAGCATTTT.